The entry below gives a single T cell receptor beta chain sequence along with its context. Its antigen is unknown. CDR3 size: 17 residues. From germline, CDR1 is LGHNT and CDR2 FRNRAP. V was clipped by 2 bases and J by 0 bases, with 14 bases between them. This sample is part of a study of T cell responses to AZD1222 COVID-19 vaccine. TCRdb keeps only in-frame clones here, not all; method: immunoSEQ multiplex PCR. Of tens of thousands of clones in the sample, about 89% were seen once. Study-wide points: Among spike-specific TCRs, nearly half reportedly target unmutated variant regions. Scientists sampled the repertoires only once the peak T cell response had passed.

The receptor's source is an adult in good health. The sequences come from peripheral blood, collected on day 0 of MenACWY control vaccination. The chain links TRBV12-5 to TRBJ2-1, with D possibly called TRBD1 or TRBD2 (5 bases each). CDR3 residues: CASGLSRGRGSYNEQFF. CDR3 nucleotide sequence: TGTGCTAGTGGTTTGTCACGGGGACGCGGCTCCTACAATGAGCAGTTCTTC. The complete variable domain, with remaining parts taken from reference TRBV12-5 and TRBJ2-1, reads DARVTQTPRHKVTEMGQEVTMRCQPILGHNTVFWYRQTMMQGLELLAYFRNRAPLDDSGMPKDRFSAEMPDATLATLKIQPSEPRDSAVYFCASGLSRGRGSYNEQFFGPGTRLTVL.